Below, one T cell receptor beta chain is given with its context. Its cognate antigen is unknown. TCRdb's copy holds only in-frame clones and misses some; the assay was immunoSEQ multiplex PCR. In the table there are roughly 18,000 clones, around 24% of which are singletons. The source of the sample is a study of sequential checkpoint blockade in melanoma. Looking at the study overall: Maintenance nivolumab came after either treatment sequence.

General observations from the study: Pretreatment TIL clonality tracked with response in the nivolumab-first arm.

CDR1 MDHEN and CDR2 SYDVKM come from the germline V gene. V lost 1 base and J lost 3; bases outside the gene matches: 7. This CDR3 comprises 16 residues. The treatment was: randomized to nivolumab then ipilimumab (arm A) or the reverse (arm B). DNA-damaging chemotherapy had not been given to any patient beforehand. The material was tumor tissue (inferred from file names), obtained from a patient given nivolumab and ipilimumab in sequence. This chain connects TRBV28 to TRBJ2-5, with 8 bases lining up with TRBD1. This sequence was found in a human donor with melanoma. The CDR3 DNA is TGTGCCAGCAGTTTATTCCAGGGGGCGCGGAAAGAGACCCAGTACTTC. This encodes CASSLFQGARKETQYF.